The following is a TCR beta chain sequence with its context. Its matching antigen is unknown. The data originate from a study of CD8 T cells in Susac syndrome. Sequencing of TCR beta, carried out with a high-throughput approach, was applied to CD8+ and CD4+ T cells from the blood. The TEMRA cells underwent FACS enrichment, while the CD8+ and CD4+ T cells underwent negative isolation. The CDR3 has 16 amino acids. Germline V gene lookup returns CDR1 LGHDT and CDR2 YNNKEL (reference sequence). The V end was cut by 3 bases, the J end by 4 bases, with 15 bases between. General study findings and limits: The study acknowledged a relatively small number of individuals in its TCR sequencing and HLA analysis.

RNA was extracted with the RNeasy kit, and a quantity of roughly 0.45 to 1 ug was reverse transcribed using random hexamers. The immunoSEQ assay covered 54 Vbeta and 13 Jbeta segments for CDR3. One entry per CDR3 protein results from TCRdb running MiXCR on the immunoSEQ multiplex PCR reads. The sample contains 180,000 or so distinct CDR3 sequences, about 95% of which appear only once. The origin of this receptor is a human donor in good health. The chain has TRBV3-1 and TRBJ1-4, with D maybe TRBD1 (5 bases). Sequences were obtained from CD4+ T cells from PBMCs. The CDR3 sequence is CASSQYSGTDNEKLFF. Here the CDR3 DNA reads TGTGCCAGCAGCCAGTACTCCGGGACGGATAATGAAAAACTGTTTTTT. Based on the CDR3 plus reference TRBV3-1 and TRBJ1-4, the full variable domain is DTAVSQTPKYLVTQMGNDKSIKCEQNLGHDTMYWYKQDSKKFLKIMFSYNNKELIINETVPNRFSPKSPDKAHLNLHINSLELGDSAVYFCASSQYSGTDNEKLFFGSGTQLSVL.